One TCR beta chain is described in this entry. Its antigen remains unknown. The data stem from a study of long-term antiretroviral therapy in people with HIV. Study-wide points: Repertoires from HIV showed CDR3 length ranges narrower than those of controls.

CDR3 length: 13 residues. The V end lost 2 bases, the J end lost 4 bases, and 8 bases lay between the germline ends. Germline lookup yields CDR1 MNHNS and CDR2 SASEGT. Survey-level resolution applied to immunoSEQ assay v3.0. The assay was immunoSEQ multiplex PCR, and TCRdb's table has in-frame clones only and misses some. The data contain several thousand clones, over 60% of them seen just once; the ten biggest clones take up around a quarter. This clonotype was obtained from a man aged 35 to 55 with HIV. Material: unsorted PBMCs, obtained 0.6 years before starting antiretroviral therapy. The chain is built from TRBV6-1 and TRBJ1-2; D remains unclear. The CDR3 protein is CASSEIGPYGYTF. The CDR3 nucleotides are TGTGCCAGCAGTGAAATTGGTCCCTATGGCTACACCTTC.